This T cell receptor (beta chain) was observed in a study of blood T cell repertoires in COVID-19. On the study more broadly: The United States, Italy and Spain supplied acute and convalescent COVID-19 samples. T cells, B-cell-depleted T cells, or PBMCs supplied cDNA or gDNA.

Authors' processing steps: The assay estimated nucleated cells by amplifying reference gene primers. The protocol was immunoSEQ multiplex PCR, while the TCRdb copy is restricted to in-frame clones and leaves out a portion. The V and J calls and the clone size are those of that table, but D and trimming were determined from the DNA. Of tens of thousands of clones listed, 82% are singletons. Trimming cost V 4 bases and J 1 base; bases outside gene matches: 6. Germline V gene data show CDR1 as SGHNT and CDR2 as YYREEE (reference sequence). The CDR3 is 16 residues long. The receptor was derived from a human donor with acute or convalescent COVID-19. The donor label of this sample is uncertain. Material for sequencing was peripheral blood. This sequence joins TRBV5-4 and TRBJ2-2, with 8 bases matching TRBD1. CDR3 sequence (DNA): TGTGCCAGCAGCCGCAGACAGGGGATGAACACCGGGGAGCTGTTTTTT. Residues: CASSRRQGMNTGELFF. The complete variable domain, with remaining parts taken from reference TRBV5-4 and TRBJ2-2, reads ETGVTQSPTHLIKTRGQQVTLRCSSQSGHNTVSWYQQALGQGPQFIFQYYREEENGRGNFPPRFSGLQFPNYSSELNVNALELDDSALYLCASSRRQGMNTGELFFGEGSRLTVL.